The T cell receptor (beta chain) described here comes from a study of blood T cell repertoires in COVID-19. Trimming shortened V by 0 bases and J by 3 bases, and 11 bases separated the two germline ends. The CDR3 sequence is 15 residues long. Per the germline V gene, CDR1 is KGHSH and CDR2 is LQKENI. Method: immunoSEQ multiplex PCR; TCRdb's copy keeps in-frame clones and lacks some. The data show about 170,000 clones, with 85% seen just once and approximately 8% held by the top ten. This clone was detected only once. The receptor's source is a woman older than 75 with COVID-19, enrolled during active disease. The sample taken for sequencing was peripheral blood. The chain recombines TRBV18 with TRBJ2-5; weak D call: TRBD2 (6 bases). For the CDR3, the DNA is TGTGCCAGCTCACCACCGGGGCGGGGAGAAGAGACCCAGTACTTC. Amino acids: CASSPPGRGEETQYF.